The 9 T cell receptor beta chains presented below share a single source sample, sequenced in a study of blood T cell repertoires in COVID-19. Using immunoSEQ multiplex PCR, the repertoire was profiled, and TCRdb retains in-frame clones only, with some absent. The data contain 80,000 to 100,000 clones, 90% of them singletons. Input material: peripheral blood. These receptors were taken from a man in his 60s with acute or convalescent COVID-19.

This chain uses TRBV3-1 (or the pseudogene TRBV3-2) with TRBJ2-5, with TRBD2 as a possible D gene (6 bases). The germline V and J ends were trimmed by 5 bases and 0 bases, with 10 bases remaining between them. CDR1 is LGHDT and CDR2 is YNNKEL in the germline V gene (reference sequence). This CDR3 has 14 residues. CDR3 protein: CASSIKRDQETQYF. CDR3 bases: TGTGCCAGCAGCATCAAGCGGGACCAAGAGACCCAGTACTTC.

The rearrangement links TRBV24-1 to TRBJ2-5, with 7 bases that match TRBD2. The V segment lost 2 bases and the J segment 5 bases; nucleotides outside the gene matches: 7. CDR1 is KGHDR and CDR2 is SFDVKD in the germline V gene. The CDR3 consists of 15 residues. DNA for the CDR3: TGTGCCACCAGTGATTCGACTAGCCGGGGGGAGACCCAGTACTTC. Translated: CATSDSTSRGETQYF.

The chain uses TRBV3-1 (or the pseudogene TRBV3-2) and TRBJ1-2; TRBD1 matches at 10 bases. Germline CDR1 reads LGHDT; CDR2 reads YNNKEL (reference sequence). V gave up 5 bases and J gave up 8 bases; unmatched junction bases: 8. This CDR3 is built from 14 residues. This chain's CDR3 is CASSWDRGWGGYTF. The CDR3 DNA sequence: TGTGCCAGCAGCTGGGACAGGGGTTGGGGAGGCTACACCTTC.

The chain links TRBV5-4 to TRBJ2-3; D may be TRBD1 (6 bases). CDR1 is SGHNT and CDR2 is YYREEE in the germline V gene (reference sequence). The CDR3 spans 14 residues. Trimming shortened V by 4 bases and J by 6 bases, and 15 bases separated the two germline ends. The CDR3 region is CASSRDTSQDTQYF. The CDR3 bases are TGTGCCAGCAGCCGGGACACAAGTCAGGATACGCAGTATTTT.

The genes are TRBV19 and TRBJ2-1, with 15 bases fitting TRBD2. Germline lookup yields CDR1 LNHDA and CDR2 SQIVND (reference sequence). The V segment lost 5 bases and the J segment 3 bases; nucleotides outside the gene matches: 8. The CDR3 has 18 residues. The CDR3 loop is CASSAGLAGGLNYNEQFF. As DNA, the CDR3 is TGTGCCAGTAGTGCGGGACTAGCGGGGGGTCTTAACTACAATGAGCAGTTCTTC. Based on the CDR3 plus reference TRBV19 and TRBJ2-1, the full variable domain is DGGITQSPKYLFRKEGQNVTLSCEQNLNHDAMYWYRQDPGQGLRLIYYSQIVNDFQKGDIAEGYSVSREKKESFPLTVTSAQKNPTAFYLCASSAGLAGGLNYNEQFFGPGTRLTVL.

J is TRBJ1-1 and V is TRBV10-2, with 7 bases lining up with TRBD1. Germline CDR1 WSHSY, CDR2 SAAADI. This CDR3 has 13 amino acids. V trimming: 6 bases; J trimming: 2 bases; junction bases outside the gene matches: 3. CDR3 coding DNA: TGCGCCAGCAGGGGACAGCCAAACACTGAAGCTTTCTTT. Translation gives CASRGQPNTEAFF.

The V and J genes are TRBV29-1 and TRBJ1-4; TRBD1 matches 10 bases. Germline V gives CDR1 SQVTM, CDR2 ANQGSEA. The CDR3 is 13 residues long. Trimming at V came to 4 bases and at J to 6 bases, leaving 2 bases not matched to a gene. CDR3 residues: CSVADRGHEKLFF. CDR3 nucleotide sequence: TGCAGCGTTGCCGACAGGGGGCATGAAAAACTGTTTTTT.

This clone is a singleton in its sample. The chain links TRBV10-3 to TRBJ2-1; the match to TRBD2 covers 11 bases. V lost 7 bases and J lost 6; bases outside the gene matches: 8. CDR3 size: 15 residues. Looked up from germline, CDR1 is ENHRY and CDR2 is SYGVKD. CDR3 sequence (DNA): TGTGCCATCATGGCCCTAGCGGGGGGATCCAATGAGCAGTTCTTC. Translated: CAIMALAGGSNEQFF.

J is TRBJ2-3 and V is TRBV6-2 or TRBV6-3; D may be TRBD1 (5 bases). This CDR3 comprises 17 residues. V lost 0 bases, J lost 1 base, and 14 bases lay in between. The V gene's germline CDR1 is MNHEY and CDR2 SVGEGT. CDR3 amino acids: CASSYSMVWGRTDTQYF. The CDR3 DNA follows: TGTGCCAGCAGTTACTCGATGGTATGGGGCCGCACAGATACGCAGTATTTT.